The 19 T cell receptor beta chains below were found in one sample sequenced in a study of blood T cell repertoires in COVID-19. The repertoire was sequenced with immunoSEQ multiplex PCR; TCRdb's copy has only in-frame clones and lacks some. There are 150,000 to 200,000 clones in the sample; around four fifths occur only once, and more than 12% lies in the top ten. The sample was peripheral blood. The receptors originated from a woman in her 70s with COVID-19, enrolled during active disease.

The chain has TRBV27 and TRBJ1-1, with D possibly TRBD1 on 6 matching bases. The CDR3 is made up of 15 amino acids. Germline CDR1 and CDR2: MNHEY and SMNVEV (reference sequence). The germline V and J ends were trimmed by 5 bases and 0 bases, with 13 bases remaining between them. CDR3 bases: TGTGCCAGCAGTACAGGACAGCGCATGAACACTGAAGCTTTCTTT. This sequence encodes CASSTGQRMNTEAFF.

The J gene is TRBJ2-7, the V gene TRBV29-1; 9 nucleotides line up with TRBD1. After removal of 2 bases from V and 2 bases from J, the junction contained 10 bases not matched to a gene. Germline V gene data show CDR1 as SQVTM and CDR2 as ANQGSEA. The CDR3 totals 16 residues. The CDR3 is CSVELIRDRDPYEQYV. CDR3 DNA: TGCAGCGTTGAACTGATCCGGGACAGGGACCCCTACGAGCAGTACGTC.

J is TRBJ2-3 and V is TRBV11-3, with D maybe TRBD2 (5 bases). Looked up from germline, CDR1 is SGHNT and CDR2 is YENEEA. CDR3 length: 16 amino acids. V was shortened by 5 bases and J by 0 bases, with 15 bases between the two germline ends. The DNA for the CDR3 is TGTGCCAGCAGCGCGCGTCGGGGTGCTAGCACAGATACGCAGTATTTT. It translates to CASSARRGASTDTQYF.

This chain connects TRBV2 to TRBJ1-2; 8 nucleotides agree with TRBD1. The CDR3 totals 17 residues. Germline V CDR1 and CDR2: SNHLY, FYNNEI. V gave up 4 bases and J gave up 0 bases; unmatched junction bases: 10. This CDR3 is CASSVRGRGLANYGYTF. The CDR3 DNA follows: TGTGCCAGCAGTGTCAGGGGGCGGGGGTTGGCTAACTATGGCTACACCTTC.

This clone was detected only a few times. The J gene is TRBJ1-2, the V gene TRBV6-5, with no clear D. The germline V gene encodes CDR1 MNHEY and CDR2 SVGAGI. The CDR3 is made up of 14 amino acids. V shed 2 bases and J shed 5 bases, with 12 bases lying between them. The CDR3 loop reads CASSYGRSLYGYTF. CDR3 DNA: TGTGCCAGCAGTTACGGCAGGTCCCTTTATGGCTACACCTTC.

This chain connects TRBV7-2 to TRBJ1-1, with 8 nucleotides matching TRBD1. The germline gives CDR1 SGHTA, CDR2 FQGNSA. The CDR3 consists of 17 residues. The J segment lost 1 base and the V segment lost 5 bases, leaving 12 bases of the junction unmatched. The CDR3 bases are TGTGCCAGCAGCCCACGCAGGGGGCAGGATGGGAACACTGAAGCTTTCTTT. Protein product: CASSPRRGQDGNTEAFF.

The chain has TRBV6-5 and TRBJ1-1; D possibly corresponds to TRBD1 (5 bases). V lost 1 base and J 5 bases, leaving 11 bases between the germline ends. Germline CDR1 is MNHEY and CDR2 is SVGAGI. The CDR3 is made up of 14 amino acids. CDR3 region: CASSYWRGGTEAFF. The CDR3 region has the DNA TGTGCCAGCAGTTACTGGCGGGGGGGGACTGAAGCTTTCTTT.

J is TRBJ1-1 and V is TRBV19, with 10 bases aligning to TRBD1. Germline values: CDR1 LNHDA, CDR2 SQIVND (reference sequence). This CDR3 contains 13 residues. Trimming at V came to 6 bases and at J to 11 bases, leaving 9 bases not matched to a gene. The CDR3 DNA reads TGTGCCAGTAGCCCGACAGGGGGCGGGAGTGCTTTCTTT. It translates to CASSPTGGGSAFF.

CDR3 nucleotide sequence: TGTGCCAGCAGCCAAGCGGTGGTCGGAAACACCATATATTTT. It specifies CASSQAVVGNTIYF. The J gene is TRBJ1-3, the V gene TRBV14, with no clear D. The CDR3 runs to 14 residues. Germline V CDR1 and CDR2: SGHDN, FVKESK. Trimming cost V 1 base and J 4 bases, with 8 bases left between them.

In its sample, this clone was seen a few times. This chain links TRBV5-1 with TRBJ2-2, with 10 bases fitting TRBD2. The V gene end was trimmed by 4 bases and the J gene end by 4 bases; junction bases not matched to a gene: 7. The CDR3 is 16 residues long. Germline V gene sequence: CDR1 SGHRS, CDR2 YFSETQ. This CDR3 reads CASSLTSGRGTGELFF. In nucleotides, the CDR3 is TGCGCCAGCAGCCTGACTAGCGGGCGGGGCACCGGGGAGCTGTTTTTT.

The V call is TRBV30, the J call TRBJ1-6, with D maybe TRBD1 (6 bases). The ends were cut back, 2 bases at V and 9 bases at J, with 17 bases in the middle. Germline V gene data show CDR1 as GTSNPN and CDR2 as SVGIG (reference sequence). The CDR3 is 15 amino acids. The CDR3 region has the DNA TGTGCCTGGAGTCCCCCTCGGGGGGCGAGTTCACCCCTCCACTTT. This gives the protein CAWSPPRGASSPLHF.

The rearrangement links TRBV5-1 to TRBJ2-1, with 11 bases fitting TRBD1. CDR3 length: 19 residues. Trimming cost V 4 bases and J 0 bases; bases outside gene matches: 12. Germline assignment: CDR1 SGHRS and CDR2 YFSETQ. The CDR3 DNA reads as TGCGCCAGCAGCGAGTGGGGACAGGGGGTTTTCAACTCCTACAATGAGCAGTTCTTC. Protein product: CASSEWGQGVFNSYNEQFF.

The chain carries TRBV6-5 and TRBJ1-1; a possible D gene is TRBD1 (5 bases). V lost 5 bases, J lost 1 base, and 11 bases lay in between. The CDR3 has 14 residues. Germline CDR1 and CDR2: MNHEY and SVGAGI. The CDR3 is CASSQLRGNTEAFF. The CDR3 DNA sequence: TGTGCCAGCAGTCAACTAAGGGGGAACACTGAAGCTTTCTTT.

The rearrangement joins TRBV2 to TRBJ1-1; D might be TRBD1 (6 bases). The length of the CDR3 is 13 residues. V was trimmed by 8 bases and J by 5 bases, leaving 15 bases between them. CDR1 is SNHLY, CDR2 FYNNEI, per germline. CDR3 DNA sequence: TGTGCCAGCGGTCCACAGGGAGGGACTGAAGCTTTCTTT. This encodes CASGPQGGTEAFF. Based on the CDR3 plus reference TRBV2 and TRBJ1-1, the full variable domain is EPEVTQTPSHQVTQMGQEVILRCVPISNHLYFYWYRQILGQKVEFLVSFYNNEISEKSEIFDDQFSVERPDGSNFTLKIRSTKLEDSAMYFCASGPQGGTEAFFGQGTRLTVV.

The chain uses TRBV20-1 and TRBJ1-4, with 9 positions matching TRBD1. Losses at the gene ends were 7 bases for V and 8 bases for J; bases not matched to a gene: 2. From germline, CDR1 is DFQATT and CDR2 SNEGSKA (reference sequence). This CDR3 region has 11 residues. CDR3 sequence reads: CSGQGGEKLFF. CDR3 nucleotide sequence: TGCAGTGGACAGGGGGGGGAAAAACTGTTTTTT.

The CDR3 sequence: CASSIAGLQETQYF. The CDR3 DNA follows: TGCGCCAGCAGCATCGCGGGTCTCCAAGAGACCCAGTACTTC. The chain combines TRBV5-1 with TRBJ2-5, with D perhaps TRBD2 (5 bases). Trimming left V 4 bases short and J 1 base short, with 11 bases between. Germline CDR1 and CDR2: SGHRS and YFSETQ. This CDR3 has 14 amino acids.

This rearrangement joins TRBV13 to TRBJ2-3; TRBD2 is a possible D gene (5 bases). Trimming stripped 2 bases from V and 2 bases from J, with 23 bases between. The germline V gene has CDR1 PRHDT and CDR2 FYEKMQ (reference sequence). The CDR3 runs to 19 residues. The CDR3 nucleotides read TGTGCCAGCAGCTTATCCGGGGAACTAGTCCATCTATACACAGATACGCAGTATTTT. It translates to CASSLSGELVHLYTDTQYF.

The J gene is TRBJ1-1, the V gene TRBV3-1 (or the pseudogene TRBV3-2); the match to TRBD1 covers 8 bases. Trimming at V came to 5 bases and at J to 11 bases, leaving 10 bases not matched to a gene. The length of the CDR3 is 13 residues. Looked up from germline, CDR1 is LGHDT and CDR2 is YNNKEL (reference sequence). CDR3 protein: CASSDIGQGLAFF. CDR3 coding DNA: TGTGCCAGCAGCGATATTGGACAGGGTTTGGCTTTCTTT.

By its share, this clone is medium-sized. Here the CDR3 reads CASSLGGGQGLLNTEAFF. CDR3 sequence (DNA): TGTGCCAGCAGCTTAGGCGGGGGACAGGGACTCTTGAACACTGAAGCTTTCTTT. This chain connects TRBV7-2 to TRBJ1-1, with 9 bases aligning to TRBD1. Germline assignment: CDR1 SGHTA and CDR2 FQGNSA. The CDR3 extends over 18 amino acids. Trimming removed 1 base from V and 0 bases from J; junction bases left unmatched: 9.